Listed below are T cell receptor beta chains from one sample, sequenced in a study of OX40 agonist ivuxolimab in advanced cancers. The assay was immunoSEQ multiplex PCR, and TCRdb's table has in-frame clones only and misses some. This sample has around 82,000 clones, with around 89% found just once. Source: CD4+ or CD8+ T cells sorted from blood, taken in a trial of the OX40 agonist ivuxolimab. The receptor set was obtained from an adult with an advanced solid tumor such as melanoma, head and neck, liver or kidney cancer. The CDR3 runs from the conserved cysteine through the conserved F or W. The D gene is left open where the match is weak. Some rows mark clone size as missing; the rest say once, few, many or name a class of expanded clone.

d_gene: -; abundance: -; v_gene: TRBV7-3; j_gene: TRBJ1-5; CDR3aa: CASSPKDISNQPQHF; CDR3nt: TGTGCCAGCAGCCCTAAAGACATAAGCAATCAGCCCCAGCATTTT
d_gene: -; abundance: -; v_gene: TRBV18; j_gene: TRBJ2-7; CDR3aa: CASSPAQGNEQYF; CDR3nt: TGTGCCAGCTCACCAGCGCAGGGTAACGAGCAGTACTTC
d_gene: TRBD1; abundance: -; v_gene: TRBV7-2; j_gene: TRBJ1-6; CDR3aa: CASSPTTPGQDPSPLHF; CDR3nt: TGTGCCAGCAGCCCGACAACACCGGGACAGGACCCTTCACCCCTCCACTTT
d_gene: TRBD1; abundance: once; v_gene: TRBV27; j_gene: TRBJ1-3; CDR3aa: CASSAGTGGDTIYF; CDR3nt: TGTGCCAGCAGTGCCGGGACAGGGGGAGACACCATATATTTT
d_gene: -; abundance: -; v_gene: TRBV2; j_gene: TRBJ1-1; CDR3aa: CASGQTRGNAEAFF; CDR3nt: TGTGCCAGCGGCCAAACTAGGGGTAACGCTGAAGCTTTCTTT
d_gene: -; abundance: -; v_gene: TRBV7-9; j_gene: TRBJ1-4; CDR3aa: CASSSSGATNEKLFF; CDR3nt: TGTGCCAGCAGTTCGAGCGGCGCAACTAATGAAAAACTGTTTTTT
d_gene: -; abundance: -; v_gene: TRBV6-6; j_gene: TRBJ1-5; CDR3aa: CASSLGGGGNQPQHF; CDR3nt: TGTGCCAGCAGCCTTGGGGGGGGTGGCAATCAGCCCCAGCATTTT
d_gene: -; abundance: -; v_gene: TRBV2; j_gene: TRBJ2-1; CDR3aa: CASSYTPGYEQFF; CDR3nt: TGTGCCAGCAGCTATACCCCGGGGTATGAGCAGTTCTTC
d_gene: -; abundance: -; v_gene: TRBV7-9; j_gene: TRBJ2-3; CDR3aa: CASSPMGLSDTQYF; CDR3nt: TGTGCCAGCAGCCCGATGGGACTTTCGGATACGCAGTATTTT
d_gene: TRBD2; abundance: -; v_gene: TRBV28; j_gene: TRBJ2-5; CDR3aa: CASSSRGTQETQYF; CDR3nt: TGTGCCAGCAGCTCGCGGGGGACGCAAGAGACCCAGTACTTC
d_gene: -; abundance: -; v_gene: TRBV5-1; j_gene: TRBJ2-3; CDR3aa: CASSPTGLVGGHTDTQYF; CDR3nt: TGCGCCAGCAGCCCGACCGGACTAGTGGGGGGGCACACAGATACGCAGTATTTT
d_gene: -; abundance: -; v_gene: TRBV6-1; j_gene: TRBJ2-3; CDR3aa: CASRGDTQYF; CDR3nt: TGTGCCAGCAGGGGGGATACGCAGTATTTT
d_gene: -; abundance: -; v_gene: TRBV18; j_gene: TRBJ2-1; CDR3aa: CASSPGGSGRFYNEQFF; CDR3nt: TGTGCCAGCTCACCGGGGGGTTCGGGGAGGTTCTACAATGAGCAGTTCTTC
d_gene: -; abundance: -; v_gene: TRBV5-4; j_gene: TRBJ1-3; CDR3aa: CASSSGTEMGNTIYF; CDR3nt: TGTGCCAGCAGTTCCGGGACCGAAATGGGAAACACCATATATTTT
d_gene: -; abundance: -; v_gene: TRBV18; j_gene: TRBJ1-5; CDR3aa: CASSPDRFQPQHF; CDR3nt: TGTGCCAGCTCGCCCGACAGGTTTCAGCCCCAGCATTTT
d_gene: -; abundance: -; v_gene: TRBV18; j_gene: TRBJ2-3; CDR3aa: CASSPNRGARWTDTQYF; CDR3nt: TGTGCCAGCTCACCGAATCGGGGGGCGCGTTGGACAGATACGCAGTATTTT
d_gene: -; abundance: -; v_gene: TRBV9; j_gene: TRBJ2-3; CDR3aa: CASSVVTWDTQYF; CDR3nt: TGTGCCAGCAGCGTAGTTACGTGGGATACGCAGTATTTT
d_gene: -; abundance: -; v_gene: TRBV7-2; j_gene: TRBJ2-6; CDR3aa: CASSSQGVGANVLTF; CDR3nt: TGTGCCAGCAGCTCACAGGGAGTGGGGGCCAACGTCCTGACTTTC
d_gene: -; abundance: few; v_gene: TRBV7-3; j_gene: TRBJ2-3; CDR3aa: CASSPGLQTDTQYF; CDR3nt: TGTGCCAGCAGCCCGGGACTTCAAACAGATACGCAGTATTTT
d_gene: TRBD1; abundance: -; v_gene: TRBV5-1; j_gene: TRBJ2-3; CDR3aa: CASSLAQGADTQYF; CDR3nt: TGCGCCAGCAGCTTGGCCCAGGGGGCAGATACGCAGTATTTT
d_gene: TRBD1; abundance: -; v_gene: TRBV2; j_gene: TRBJ1-4; CDR3aa: CASSYRGNNEKLFF; CDR3nt: TGTGCCAGCAGTTACAGGGGGAATAATGAAAAACTGTTTTTT
d_gene: TRBD1; abundance: -; v_gene: TRBV19; j_gene: TRBJ2-1; CDR3aa: CASSMGQGGGEFF; CDR3nt: TGTGCCAGTAGTATGGGACAGGGTGGTGGAGAGTTCTTC
d_gene: -; abundance: once; v_gene: TRBV6-5; j_gene: TRBJ1-2; CDR3aa: CASSKSDSYGYTF; CDR3nt: TGTGCCAGCAGCAAGAGTGACAGCTATGGCTACACCTTC
d_gene: -; abundance: -; v_gene: TRBV7-9; j_gene: TRBJ1-2; CDR3aa: CASSLEGLWYGYTF; CDR3nt: TGTGCCAGCAGCTTAGAAGGTTTATGGTATGGCTACACCTTC
d_gene: -; abundance: -; v_gene: TRBV10-3; j_gene: TRBJ2-1; CDR3aa: CAIGTGDNEQFF; CDR3nt: TGTGCCATCGGGACGGGAGACAATGAGCAGTTCTTC
d_gene: -; abundance: -; v_gene: TRBV5-5; j_gene: TRBJ1-5; CDR3aa: CASSMKEGNQPQHF; CDR3nt: TGTGCCAGCAGTATGAAGGAGGGCAATCAGCCCCAGCATTTT
d_gene: -; abundance: -; v_gene: TRBV5-5; j_gene: TRBJ1-4; CDR3aa: CASSFAASLNEKLFF; CDR3nt: TGTGCCAGCAGCTTTGCGGCCTCCCTTAATGAAAAACTGTTTTTT
d_gene: TRBD1; abundance: few; v_gene: TRBV4-1; j_gene: TRBJ1-3; CDR3aa: CASAGTGLSSRGNTIYF; CDR3nt: TGCGCCAGCGCCGGGACAGGACTCTCGTCTAGAGGAAACACCATATATTTT
d_gene: TRBD1; abundance: -; v_gene: TRBV14; j_gene: TRBJ2-2; CDR3aa: CASSPRQGRDTGELFF; CDR3nt: TGTGCCAGCAGCCCGAGACAGGGGCGAGACACCGGGGAGCTGTTTTTT
d_gene: TRBD2; abundance: -; v_gene: TRBV10-2; j_gene: TRBJ2-1; CDR3aa: CASSVLAGGYIYNEQFF; CDR3nt: TGCGCCAGCAGTGTCCTAGCGGGGGGGTATATCTACAATGAGCAGTTCTTC
d_gene: -; abundance: -; v_gene: TRBV19; j_gene: TRBJ1-4; CDR3aa: CASETWGTEKLFF; CDR3nt: TGTGCCAGCGAAACTTGGGGGACTGAAAAACTGTTTTTT
d_gene: -; abundance: -; v_gene: TRBV5-1; j_gene: TRBJ2-7; CDR3aa: CASSSGSPGTYEQYF; CDR3nt: TGCGCCAGCAGCTCCGGGTCGCCTGGGACCTACGAGCAGTACTTC
d_gene: -; abundance: once; v_gene: TRBV6-5; j_gene: TRBJ1-2; CDR3aa: CASSYSTGRWGYTF; CDR3nt: TGTGCCAGCAGTTACTCGACAGGACGCTGGGGCTACACCTTC
d_gene: -; abundance: -; v_gene: TRBV18; j_gene: TRBJ2-5; CDR3aa: CASSPGTDQETQYF; CDR3nt: TGTGCCAGCTCACCCGGGACTGACCAAGAGACCCAGTACTTC
d_gene: -; abundance: -; v_gene: TRBV15; j_gene: TRBJ2-5; CDR3aa: CATSRDLLGAETQYF; CDR3nt: TGTGCCACCAGCAGAGATCTTCTGGGGGCTGAGACCCAGTACTTC
d_gene: -; abundance: -; v_gene: TRBV29-1; j_gene: TRBJ2-3; CDR3aa: CSVGGVGASTSTDTQYF; CDR3nt: TGCAGCGTTGGAGGTGTAGGAGCATCCACTAGCACAGATACGCAGTATTTT
d_gene: -; abundance: once; v_gene: TRBV28; j_gene: TRBJ1-1; CDR3aa: CASSPGDATSAAF; CDR3nt: TGTGCCAGCAGTCCAGGGGACGCAACAAGCGCGGCCTTT
d_gene: -; abundance: -; v_gene: TRBV18; j_gene: TRBJ1-5; CDR3aa: CASSSQGNQPQHF; CDR3nt: TGTGCCAGCTCATCTCAGGGTAATCAGCCCCAGCATTTT
d_gene: TRBD1; abundance: -; v_gene: TRBV18; j_gene: TRBJ2-3; CDR3aa: CASSEGAGDTQYF; CDR3nt: TGTGCCAGCTCAGAGGGGGCCGGGGATACGCAGTATTTT
d_gene: -; abundance: -; v_gene: TRBV10-3; j_gene: TRBJ1-2; CDR3aa: CAIQDTLDYGYTF; CDR3nt: TGTGCCATCCAAGACACACTAGACTATGGCTACACCTTC
d_gene: -; abundance: -; v_gene: TRBV14; j_gene: TRBJ2-2; CDR3aa: CASSPRTATNTGELFF; CDR3nt: TGTGCCAGCAGCCCTCGGACAGCGACGAACACCGGGGAGCTGTTTTTT
d_gene: TRBD1; abundance: -; v_gene: TRBV28; j_gene: TRBJ2-7; CDR3aa: CASSSIGQVSPYEQYF; CDR3nt: TGTGCCAGCAGCTCGATCGGACAGGTTAGTCCCTACGAGCAGTACTTC
d_gene: -; abundance: -; v_gene: TRBV6-5; j_gene: TRBJ2-2; CDR3aa: CASSYGIGAVGELFF; CDR3nt: TGTGCCAGCAGTTACGGTATTGGTGCTGTCGGGGAGCTGTTTTTT
d_gene: -; abundance: -; v_gene: TRBV5-1; j_gene: TRBJ1-2; CDR3aa: CASSLAVGYGYTF; CDR3nt: TGCGCCAGCAGCTTGGCCGTAGGCTACGGCTACACCTTC
d_gene: -; abundance: -; v_gene: TRBV5-6; j_gene: TRBJ2-3; CDR3aa: CASSLKVRADTQYF; CDR3nt: TGTGCCAGCAGCTTAAAGGTGCGCGCAGATACGCAGTATTTT
d_gene: -; abundance: -; v_gene: TRBV9; j_gene: TRBJ1-1; CDR3aa: CASSPRHLNTEAFF; CDR3nt: TGTGCCAGCAGCCCCAGACACTTGAACACTGAAGCTTTCTTT
d_gene: -; abundance: -; v_gene: TRBV11-2; j_gene: TRBJ2-7; CDR3aa: CASSPHTYEQYF; CDR3nt: TGTGCCAGCAGCCCACACACCTACGAGCAGTACTTC
d_gene: -; abundance: -; v_gene: TRBV5-1; j_gene: TRBJ1-4; CDR3aa: CASSASNEKLFF; CDR3nt: TGCGCCAGCAGCGCCTCTAATGAAAAACTGTTTTTT
d_gene: -; abundance: -; v_gene: TRBV18; j_gene: TRBJ1-1; CDR3aa: CASSPRDYGGTEAFF; CDR3nt: TGTGCCAGCTCACCGAGGGACTATGGGGGCACTGAAGCTTTCTTT
d_gene: TRBD1; abundance: -; v_gene: TRBV28; j_gene: TRBJ1-2; CDR3aa: CASSAPGQGGNGYTF; CDR3nt: TGTGCCAGCAGTGCCCCGGGACAGGGGGGCAATGGCTACACCTTC
d_gene: TRBD1; abundance: once; v_gene: TRBV4-1; j_gene: TRBJ1-2; CDR3aa: CARNPRDRIYGYTF; CDR3nt: TGTGCCCGCAACCCCCGGGACAGAATTTATGGCTACACCTTC
d_gene: -; abundance: -; v_gene: TRBV7-3; j_gene: TRBJ1-1; CDR3aa: CASSFRQYTEAFF; CDR3nt: TGTGCCAGCAGCTTCAGACAGTACACTGAAGCTTTCTTT
d_gene: -; abundance: -; v_gene: TRBV5-4; j_gene: TRBJ2-7; CDR3aa: CASSQGREGYEQYF; CDR3nt: TGTGCCAGCAGCCAAGGCAGGGAAGGGTACGAGCAGTACTTC
d_gene: -; abundance: once; v_gene: TRBV6-5; j_gene: TRBJ2-2; CDR3aa: CASSFRASTGELFF; CDR3nt: TGTGCCAGCAGCTTCCGGGCCTCCACCGGGGAGCTGTTTTTT
d_gene: -; abundance: -; v_gene: TRBV7-9; j_gene: TRBJ2-3; CDR3aa: CASSSKGVVTDTQYF; CDR3nt: TGTGCCAGCAGCTCTAAAGGTGTCGTGACAGATACGCAGTATTTT
d_gene: TRBD1; abundance: -; v_gene: TRBV29-1; j_gene: TRBJ1-2; CDR3aa: CSVERQGETSNDYGYTF; CDR3nt: TGCAGCGTTGAACGACAGGGTGAGACATCGAACGACTATGGCTACACCTTC
d_gene: -; abundance: -; v_gene: TRBV6-5; j_gene: TRBJ2-5; CDR3aa: CASSTPVAETQYF; CDR3nt: TGTGCCAGCAGTACCCCGGTAGCGGAGACCCAGTACTTC